This T cell receptor beta chain was profiled in a study of T cell repertoires in cytomegalovirus infection. The CDR3 loop spans 13 amino acids. Deletions cut 6 bases from V and 4 bases from J, with 12 bases between. Germline-derived CDR1 and CDR2 are LGHNT and FRNRAP. One entry per CDR3 protein, called by TCRdb with MiXCR from the reads. The sample lists fewer than 1,000,000 distinct CDR3 sequences, 31% occurring once. Study findings and constraints: HLA-C-restricted CMV clonotypes gave the most frequent clonotype in two of eight donors.

Worth noting for this clonotype: Its antigen is not identified.

The rearrangement joins TRBV12-5 to TRBJ1-1; a weak D match, TRBD1 (5 bases). Material: cultured CD8+ T cells from PBMCs, obtained from culture after CMV antigen stimulation. The clonotype originates from a human donor in good health (CMV status not recorded). Some clones in this sample may be carry-over from other donors' samples. The CDR3 DNA sequence: TGTGCTAGTGGCCGGGGGGGAGGCACTGAAGCTTTCTTT. As protein: CASGRGGGTEAFF. Together with reference TRBV12-5 and TRBJ1-1, the CDR3 gives the full variable domain: DARVTQTPRHKVTEMGQEVTMRCQPILGHNTVFWYRQTMMQGLELLAYFRNRAPLDDSGMPKDRFSAEMPDATLATLKIQPSEPRDSAVYFCASGRGGGTEAFFGQGTRLTVV.